These T cell receptor beta chains were read from a single sample in a study of regulatory T cells in long-lasting Graves disease. TCRdb re-called the multiplex PCR reads through MiXCR, storing one row per CDR3 protein. The sample lists 600,000 to 800,000 distinct CDR3 sequences; around 32% were seen once. The sequenced sample was peripheral blood mononuclear cells (PBMCs), obtained when the disease was refractory, from a patient treated with antithyroid drugs. The receptors were sampled from a female donor with Graves disease. The CDR3 runs from the conserved cysteine through the conserved F or W. The D gene is left open where the match is weak. The size of a clone is reported for some rows only, either as once, few or many, or as a class for expanded clones.

length	size	D	V	J	CDR3	DNA
13	many	.	TRBV28	TRBJ1-2	CASSFQGAYGYTF	TGTGCCAGCAGTTTTCAGGGCGCGTATGGCTACACCTTC
14	.	TRBD1	TRBV20-1	TRBJ1-2	CSADPGQGVGGYTF	TGCAGTGCCGATCCGGGACAGGGGGTTGGTGGCTACACCTTC
13	few	.	TRBV10-1	TRBJ2-7	CASSEVGLYEQYF	TGCGCCAGCAGTGAGGTGGGGCTCTACGAGCAGTACTTC
13	.	.	TRBV29-1	TRBJ2-3	CSVVATGYDTQYF	TGCAGCGTTGTGGCAACTGGGTACGATACGCAGTATTTT
15	few	TRBD2	TRBV11-2	TRBJ2-7	CASRPPGLAIVEQYF	TGTGCCAGCAGGCCACCGGGACTAGCGATTGTCGAGCAGTACTTC
14	.	.	TRBV15	TRBJ2-7	CATSRVPSSYEQYF	TGTGCCACCAGCAGAGTTCCCTCTTCCTACGAGCAGTACTTC
11	.	.	TRBV7-9	TRBJ1-6	CASSPLSPLHF	TGTGCCAGCAGCCCTCTCTCACCCCTCCACTTT
19	many	TRBD2	TRBV6-5	TRBJ2-5	CASSYSGTSGGRVTETQYF	TGTGCCAGCAGTTACTCTGGGACTAGCGGGGGAAGAGTCACAGAGACCCAGTACTTC
14	few	.	TRBV19	TRBJ1-4	CASSRDLESEKLFF	TGTGCCAGTAGTCGAGACTTGGAGAGTGAAAAACTGTTTTTT
15	few	.	TRBV7-2	TRBJ1-1	CASSVTGGRNTEAFF	TGTGCCAGCAGCGTCACAGGTGGCCGGAACACTGAAGCTTTCTTT
15	many	.	TRBV28	TRBJ2-7	CASSLEGLGLYEQYF	TGTGCCAGCAGTTTAGAGGGGTTGGGCCTCTACGAGCAGTACTTC
15	.	.	TRBV5-5	TRBJ1-5	CASSLRSRGNQPQHF	TGTGCCAGCAGCTTGCGGTCCAGGGGCAATCAGCCCCAGCATTTT
15	.	.	TRBV2	TRBJ2-7	CASSDPGRMAYEQYF	TGTGCCAGCAGTGACCCCGGCCGTATGGCCTACGAGCAGTACTTC
19	.	TRBD2	TRBV5-5	TRBJ2-5	CASSLVVLAGASGQETQYF	TGTGCCAGCAGCTTGGTGGTGCTAGCGGGAGCGTCGGGGCAAGAGACCCAGTACTTC
13	.	.	TRBV28	TRBJ1-1	CASSWDMNTEAFF	TGTGCCAGCAGTTGGGACATGAACACTGAAGCTTTCTTT
13	many	.	TRBV27	TRBJ1-5	CASSSNSNQPQHF	TGTGCCAGCAGTTCCAACAGTAATCAGCCCCAGCATTTT
15	.	.	TRBV12-3/TRBV12-4	TRBJ2-7	CASSLYGTDSYEQYF	TGTGCCAGCAGTTTATATGGGACGGACTCCTACGAGCAGTACTTC
14	once	.	TRBV10-3	TRBJ1-5	CAISEAAVNQPQHF	TGTGCCATCAGTGAGGCAGCCGTTAATCAGCCCCAGCATTTT
12	few	.	TRBV7-9	TRBJ1-5	CATGTADQPQHF	TGTGCCACCGGGACCGCCGATCAGCCCCAGCATTTT
16	.	TRBD1	TRBV7-9	TRBJ1-1	CASTRRPGQGNTEAFF	TGTGCCAGCACCCGCCGGCCTGGACAGGGCAACACTGAAGCTTTCTTT
16	.	.	TRBV9	TRBJ1-2	CASSNEPGHDPYGYTF	TGTGCCAGCAGCAACGAACCGGGACACGACCCGTATGGCTACACCTTC
14	.	TRBD2	TRBV3-1	TRBJ2-1	CASSPLRTSTEQFF	TGTGCCAGCAGCCCTCTGAGGACTAGCACTGAGCAGTTCTTC
15	.	.	TRBV6-2/TRBV6-3	TRBJ2-5	CASSNTARGRATQYF	TGTGCCAGCAGTAACACAGCTCGCGGTCGGGCGACCCAGTACTTC
14	.	TRBD2	TRBV5-1	TRBJ2-2	CASSLESGRGELFF	TGCGCCAGCAGCTTGGAAAGCGGGAGAGGGGAGCTGTTTTTT
12	many	.	TRBV7-3	TRBJ2-2	CASSSRTGELFF	TGTGCCAGCAGTTCGCGGACCGGGGAGCTGTTTTTT
16	.	TRBD1	TRBV20-1	TRBJ2-7	CSALPTTGTGSYEQYF	TGCAGTGCTCTACCGACAACCGGGACAGGATCCTACGAGCAGTACTTC
15	.	.	TRBV7-9	TRBJ1-5	CASSSSSGSNQPQHF	TGTGCCAGCAGCTCGTCGTCAGGTAGCAATCAGCCCCAGCATTTT
13	many	.	TRBV20-1	TRBJ1-2	CSAPRDLGNGYTF	TGCAGTGCGCCCCGGGACCTAGGGAATGGCTACACCTTC
16	many	.	TRBV28	TRBJ1-6	CASSSGGSGWNSPLHF	TGTGCCAGCAGTTCTGGGGGCTCGGGTTGGAATTCACCCCTCCACTTT
15	few	.	TRBV27	TRBJ2-2	CASKWQGLNIGELFF	TGTGCCAGCAAGTGGCAGGGCTTGAACATCGGGGAGCTGTTTTTT
14	many	TRBD1	TRBV12-3/TRBV12-4	TRBJ2-7	CASSRAGGRGEQYF	TGTGCCAGCAGTCGAGCAGGGGGAAGGGGGGAGCAGTACTTC
13	.	.	TRBV7-9	TRBJ2-7	CASSGRPTMEQYF	TGTGCCAGCAGTGGGCGGCCTACGATGGAGCAGTACTTC
13	.	.	TRBV6-1	TRBJ1-2	CASRRARDYGYTF	TGTGCCAGCAGAAGAGCCAGGGACTATGGCTACACCTTC
13	few	.	TRBV29-1	TRBJ1-1	CSVEASSNTEAFF	TGCAGCGTTGAGGCGAGTTCGAACACTGAAGCTTTCTTT
17	.	TRBD2	TRBV7-9	TRBJ2-2	CASSLGASGRRSGELFF	TGTGCCAGCAGCTTAGGAGCCAGCGGGAGGAGGTCCGGGGAGCTGTTTTTT
16	once	TRBD1	TRBV5-6	TRBJ1-1	CASSRVDRAENTEAFF	TGTGCCAGCAGCCGGGTGGACAGGGCGGAGAACACTGAAGCTTTCTTT
15	few	TRBD1	TRBV11-2	TRBJ1-1	CASSLGQGEYTEAFF	TGTGCCAGCAGCTTAGGACAGGGAGAGTACACTGAAGCTTTCTTT
16	.	.	TRBV3-1	TRBJ2-3	CASSHYRDTYTDTQYF	TGTGCCAGCAGCCACTACCGGGACACATACACAGATACGCAGTATTTT
11	few	TRBD1	TRBV20-1	TRBJ2-5	CGGQSQETQYF	TGCGGGGGACAGTCCCAAGAGACCCAGTACTTC
14	many	.	TRBV20-1	TRBJ1-1	CSAREWQLNTEAFF	TGCAGTGCTAGAGAATGGCAACTGAACACTGAAGCTTTCTTT
14	.	TRBD1	TRBV30	TRBJ1-4	CAWSAGQGLTGLFF	TGTGCCTGGAGCGCGGGACAGGGTCTTACGGGCCTGTTTTTT
16	many	TRBD1	TRBV24-1	TRBJ1-1	CATSDSQGYSDTEAFF	TGTGCCACCAGTGATTCACAGGGGTATTCGGACACTGAAGCTTTCTTT
16	.	TRBD1	TRBV5-4	TRBJ1-2	CASSEGTGVMVYGYTF	TGTGCCAGCAGCGAAGGGACAGGGGTGATGGTTTATGGCTACACCTTC
14	.	TRBD1	TRBV12-3/TRBV12-4	TRBJ2-2	CASSGTGGLGELFF	TGTGCCAGCAGCGGGACAGGGGGCCTCGGGGAGCTGTTTTTT
14	.	.	TRBV11-2	TRBJ1-3	CASSIGFSGNTIYF	TGTGCCAGCAGTATAGGGTTCTCCGGAAACACCATATATTTT
14	few	TRBD1	TRBV7-6	TRBJ1-1	CASSAQGAGTEAFF	TGTGCCAGCAGCGCACAGGGGGCTGGCACTGAAGCTTTCTTT
13	.	TRBD1	TRBV10-3	TRBJ1-1	CAIKGQGDPEAFF	TGTGCCATCAAGGGACAGGGTGACCCTGAAGCTTTCTTT
15	.	.	TRBV7-2	TRBJ1-2	CASSSGPPKSYGYTF	TGTGCCAGCAGCTCGGGACCCCCCAAGTCGTATGGCTACACCTTC
13	few	.	TRBV7-9	TRBJ2-7	CASSQGGWDEQYF	TGTGCCAGCAGCCAGGGGGGTTGGGACGAGCAGTACTTC
16	.	.	TRBV19	TRBJ2-5	CASSPRAGSVGETQYF	TGTGCCAGTAGCCCACGGGCAGGCTCGGTGGGAGAGACCCAGTACTTC
15	.	.	TRBV13	TRBJ1-1	CASSPQAVATPEAFF	TGTGCCAGCAGCCCCCAGGCCGTCGCAACTCCTGAAGCTTTCTTT
14	few	.	TRBV3-1	TRBJ1-1	CASSQTTGGTEAFF	TGTGCCAGCAGCCAGACGACCGGGGGCACTGAAGCTTTCTTT
14	many	.	TRBV12-3/TRBV12-4	TRBJ1-6	CASSLWGDNSPLHF	TGTGCCAGCAGTTTATGGGGGGACAATTCACCCCTCCACTTT
16	few	.	TRBV6-9	TRBJ1-6	CASSYSGRGKGSPLHF	TGTGCCAGCAGTTACTCAGGGAGAGGGAAGGGTTCACCCCTCCACTTT
16	.	.	TRBV7-3	TRBJ2-2	CASSLGRGTGDGELFF	TGTGCCAGCAGCTTGGGTCGCGGGACTGGCGACGGGGAGCTGTTTTTT
14	.	.	TRBV18	TRBJ2-7	CASSRSAGSGEQYF	TGTGCCAGCTCTCGCTCTGCGGGGAGCGGGGAGCAGTACTTC
15	few	TRBD1	TRBV5-1	TRBJ1-1	CASSLGDRVSTEAFF	TGCGCCAGCAGCTTGGGGGACAGGGTCAGCACTGAAGCTTTCTTT
17	many	TRBD2	TRBV6-5	TRBJ2-7	CASSSSLGGLAGDEQYF	TGTGCCAGCAGTTCCTCCCTCGGCGGGCTAGCGGGAGACGAGCAGTACTTC
19	few	TRBD1	TRBV7-9	TRBJ1-1	CASSWGLWGQRTKNTEAFF	TGTGCCAGCAGCTGGGGCCTATGGGGACAGAGAACGAAGAACACTGAAGCTTTCTTT
14	.	TRBD1	TRBV19	TRBJ1-1	CASSPRQGSIEAFF	TGTGCCAGTAGTCCTCGACAGGGGAGTATTGAAGCTTTCTTT